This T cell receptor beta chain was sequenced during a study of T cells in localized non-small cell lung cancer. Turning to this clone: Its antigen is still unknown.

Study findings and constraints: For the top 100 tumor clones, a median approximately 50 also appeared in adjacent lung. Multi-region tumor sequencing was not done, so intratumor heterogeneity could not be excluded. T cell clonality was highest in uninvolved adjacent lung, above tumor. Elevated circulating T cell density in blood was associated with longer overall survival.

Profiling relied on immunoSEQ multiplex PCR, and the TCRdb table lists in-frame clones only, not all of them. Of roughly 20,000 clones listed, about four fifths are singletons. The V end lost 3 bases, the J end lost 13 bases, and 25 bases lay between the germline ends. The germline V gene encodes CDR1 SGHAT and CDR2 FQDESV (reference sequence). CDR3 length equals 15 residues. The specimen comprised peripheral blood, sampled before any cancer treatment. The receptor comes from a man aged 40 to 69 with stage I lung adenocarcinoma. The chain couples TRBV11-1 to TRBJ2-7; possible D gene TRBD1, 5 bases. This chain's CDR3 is CASSFQGAAIRECYF. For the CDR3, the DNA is TGTGCCAGCAGCTTTCAAGGGGCGGCTATCCGCGAGTGTTACTTC.